These 15 T cell receptor beta chains were all obtained from the same sample, sequenced in a study of T cell changes during pregnancy in multiple sclerosis. Profiled with immunoSEQ multiplex PCR; TCRdb holds only in-frame clones, not every one. Here the sample spans some 76,000 clones, 92% being singletons. This specimen was CD4+ T cells from peripheral blood mononuclear cells, taken after pregnancy. The receptors come from a female donor with multiple sclerosis, enrolled in a pregnancy study.

The gene calls are TRBV5-1 and TRBJ1-2; 7 positions match TRBD1. The germline gives CDR1 SGHRS, CDR2 YFSETQ. This CDR3 has 14 residues. V shed 1 base and J 6 bases; nucleotides not matched to a gene: 6. The CDR3 region has the DNA TGCGCCAGCAGCTTGTCAGGGGGTAAAAATGGCTACACCTTC. Translation gives CASSLSGGKNGYTF.

CDR3 loop: CASSLATRLGTQYF. The CDR3, as DNA: TGTGCCAGCAGCTTGGCGACTAGATTGGGTACGCAGTATTTT. This chain uses TRBV7-8 with TRBJ2-3, with a possible D match to TRBD2 (6 bases). The CDR3 covers 14 residues. The germline V gene encodes CDR1 SGHVS and CDR2 FQNEAQ. V lost 3 bases and J lost 8, with 15 bases in between. The whole variable domain, filled in from reference TRBV7-8 and TRBJ2-3, reads GAGVSQSPRYKVAKRGQDVALRCDPISGHVSLFWYQQALGQGPEFLTYFQNEAQLDKSGLPSDRFFAERPEGSVSTLKIQRTQQEDSAVYLCASSLATRLGTQYFGPGTRLTVL.

The gene calls are TRBV29-1 and TRBJ1-1; TRBD1 might be the D (5 bases). The CDR3 has 13 residues. Trimming cost V 3 bases and J 5 bases, with 13 bases left between them. Germline CDR1 SQVTM, CDR2 ANQGSEA. The CDR3 loop reads CSVDGRVGTEAFF. The CDR3, as DNA: TGCAGCGTTGATGGCAGGGTGGGTACTGAAGCTTTCTTT. Looking up the rest from reference TRBV29-1 and TRBJ1-1 gives the full variable domain: SAVISQKPSRDICQRGTSLTIQCQVDSQVTMMFWYRQQPGQSLTLIATANQGSEATYESGFVIDKFPISRPNLTFSTLTVSNMSPEDSSIYLCSVDGRVGTEAFFGQGTRLTVV.

The genes are TRBV27 and TRBJ2-2, with D unclear. Deletions cut 1 base from V and 5 bases from J, with 5 bases between. This CDR3 has 13 amino acids. The germline V gene has CDR1 MNHEY and CDR2 SMNVEV (reference sequence). The CDR3 protein is CASSLFFTGELFF. CDR3 bases: TGTGCCAGCAGTTTATTCTTTACCGGGGAGCTGTTTTTT.

The rearrangement uses TRBV7-3 and TRBJ1-6, with a tentative D call TRBD1 (5 bases). The V gene's germline CDR1 is SGHTA and CDR2 FQGTGA. CDR3 length equals 19 residues. Trimming took off 0 bases at V and 8 bases at J, with 23 bases between the two ends. CDR3 in amino acids: CASSLTQGSVGWGDSPLHF. The CDR3 DNA follows: TGTGCCAGCAGCTTAACCCAGGGTTCGGTCGGGTGGGGGGATTCACCCCTCCACTTT.

The chain recombines TRBV5-1 with TRBJ2-7; the match to TRBD1 covers 8 bases. CDR3 length: 15 residues. Per germline, CDR1 SGHRS and CDR2 YFSETQ. Trimming cost V 0 bases and J 0 bases; bases outside gene matches: 2. CDR3 DNA: TGCGCCAGCAGCTTGGGAGGACAGGGCTCCTACGAGCAGTACTTC. This sequence encodes CASSLGGQGSYEQYF.

The chain carries TRBV7-3 and TRBJ2-6; D gene uncertain. V lost 4 bases, J lost 0 bases, and 4 bases lay in between. The CDR3 length is 14 residues. CDR1 and CDR2 (germline): SGHTA, FQGTGA. The chain's CDR3 is CASSSNSGANVLTF. The CDR3 bases are TGTGCCAGCAGCTCCAACTCTGGGGCCAACGTCCTGACTTTC.

V is TRBV7-3 and J is TRBJ2-1, with 12 bases aligning to TRBD2. CDR3 length: 17 amino acids. Germline CDR1 SGHTA, CDR2 FQGTGA. V shed 5 bases, J shed 6 bases, and the junction held 11 bases outside the gene matches. CDR3 nucleotide sequence: TGTGCCAGCAGCCCACAGGCCCGGACTAGCGGGATCAATGAGCAGTTCTTC. The encoded protein is CASSPQARTSGINEQFF.

This chain connects TRBV5-1 to TRBJ1-1; 7 bases are shared with TRBD1. Looked up from germline, CDR1 is SGHRS and CDR2 is YFSETQ. V gave up 4 bases and J gave up 3 bases; unmatched junction bases: 9. The CDR3 has 15 residues. The CDR3 region has the DNA TGCGCCAGCAGCAAAGAGGGGGCGCGAGACACTGAAGCTTTCTTT. Its translation: CASSKEGARDTEAFF.

This chain connects TRBV19 to TRBJ1-5, with 8 nucleotides matching TRBD1. Germline CDR1 LNHDA, CDR2 SQIVND (reference sequence). This CDR3 has 15 residues. The V segment lost 2 bases and the J segment 4 bases; nucleotides outside the gene matches: 4. The CDR3 DNA is TGTGCCAGTAGTATACAGGGGGCTCGTAATCAGCCCCAGCATTTT. It translates to CASSIQGARNQPQHF.

This rearrangement joins TRBV19 to TRBJ2-7, with TRBD2 matching 11 bases. The CDR3 sequence is 15 residues long. CDR1 is LNHDA and CDR2 is SQIVND in the germline V gene (reference sequence). The V segment lost 7 bases and the J segment 2 bases; nucleotides outside the gene matches: 7. CDR3 sequence reads: CASIQTSGAPYEQYF. CDR3 bases: TGTGCCAGTATCCAGACTAGCGGGGCCCCCTACGAGCAGTACTTC.

This sequence joins TRBV5-6 and TRBJ1-1, with 7 bases identical to TRBD1. The V gene's germline CDR1 is SGHDT and CDR2 YYEEEE. The CDR3 covers 15 residues. With V trimmed by 3 bases and J by 1 base, 6 bases remained unmatched. This chain's CDR3 is CASSSLGGGNTEAFF. CDR3 sequence (DNA): TGTGCCAGCAGCTCCCTAGGGGGCGGGAACACTGAAGCTTTCTTT.

V usage is TRBV15 and J usage is TRBJ2-3, with 9 bases fitting TRBD1. This CDR3 contains 14 residues. Losses at the gene ends were 5 bases for V and 4 bases for J; bases not matched to a gene: 4. Germline V CDR1 and CDR2: LNHNV, YYDKDF (reference sequence). In DNA, the CDR3 is TGTGCCACCAGCGGGACAGGGATCCCAGATACGCAGTATTTT. Encoded protein: CATSGTGIPDTQYF.

V and J are TRBV27 and TRBJ1-1; 8 nucleotides line up with TRBD1. This CDR3 region has 14 residues. V dropped 6 bases and J dropped 3; count of bases not matched to a gene: 6. Germline CDR1 and CDR2: MNHEY and SMNVEV (reference sequence). CDR3 amino acids: CASRLNRGYTEAFF. The CDR3 region has the DNA TGTGCCAGCAGGCTGAACAGGGGGTACACTGAAGCTTTCTTT.

V and J are TRBV10-1 and TRBJ2-7; possibly TRBD2 for D (5 bases). This CDR3 is built from 12 residues. V was shortened by 4 bases and J by 3 bases, with 7 bases between the two germline ends. Per germline, CDR1 WNHNN and CDR2 SYGVQD (reference sequence). The DNA for the CDR3 is TGCGCCAGCAGTGCCCGGGACTACGAGCAGTACTTC. It specifies CASSARDYEQYF.